These 6 T cell receptor beta chains were sequenced from one sample in a study of cytomegalovirus exposure and HLA in healthy donors. Amplification used 60 Vbeta primers and 13 Jbeta primers. Clones were sequenced by immunoSEQ multiplex PCR, and TCRdb holds only the in-frame ones, with some missing. This table holds about 160,000 clones, about four fifths found once. Input material: PBMCs. The receptor source for this set is a man in his thirties or forties in good health and CMV-seronegative.

This clone was counted between two and nine times. The DNA of the CDR3 is TGCGCCAGCAGCGCCGGACAGCATATTGTTGAAGCTTTCTTT. Translated, it gives CASSAGQHIVEAFF. V usage is TRBV5-1 and J usage is TRBJ1-1; D is perhaps TRBD1 (6 bases). Trimming stripped 4 bases from V and 7 bases from J, with 17 bases between. The CDR3 runs to 14 residues. CDR1 and CDR2 from the germline V gene are SGHRS and YFSETQ.

This clone showed up just once. The chain joins TRBV7-9 to TRBJ2-7; D may be TRBD2 (6 bases). The CDR3 is 13 amino acids. V lost 3 bases and J lost 6, with 12 bases in between. The germline CDR1 and CDR2 sequences are SEHNR and FQNEAQ (reference sequence). CDR3: CASSFRLGGEQYF. CDR3 DNA sequence: TGTGCCAGCAGCTTTAGATTGGGAGGCGAGCAGTACTTC.

V is TRBV30 and J is TRBJ1-6, with D uncertain. In germline, CDR1 is GTSNPN, CDR2 SVGIG (reference sequence). This CDR3 is built from 14 residues. The V and J ends lost 2 bases and 0 bases respectively, with 5 bases between them. CDR3 in amino acids: CAWSRVSYNSPLHF. The CDR3 DNA is TGTGCCTGGAGTCGGGTCTCCTATAATTCACCCCTCCACTTT.

This clone appeared a few times. The chain joins TRBV9 to TRBJ2-3; TRBD2 matches 11 bases. The CDR3 totals 16 residues. Germline V gene lookup returns CDR1 SGDLS and CDR2 YYNGEE. The V and J ends lost 4 bases and 3 bases, in that order; junction bases with no gene match: 7. CDR3 sequence: CASSSRLAGKTDTQYF. In DNA form, the CDR3 reads TGTGCCAGCAGCTCTCGACTAGCGGGGAAGACAGATACGCAGTATTTT. Full variable domain (rest looked up from reference TRBV9 and TRBJ2-3): DSGVTQTPKHLITATGQRVTLRCSPRSGDLSVYWYQQSLDQGLQFLIQYYNGEERAKGNILERFSAQQFPDLHSELNLSSLELGDSALYFCASSSRLAGKTDTQYFGPGTRLTVL.

The V and J genes are TRBV9 and TRBJ1-2; TRBD1 might be the D (6 bases). The CDR3 runs to 13 residues. Deletions cut 5 bases from V and 4 bases from J, with 12 bases between. Per germline, CDR1 SGDLS and CDR2 YYNGEE. This CDR3 reads CASRADSGYGYTF. In DNA, the CDR3 is TGTGCCAGCAGGGCGGACAGCGGCTATGGCTACACCTTC.

The chain is built from TRBV27 and TRBJ2-7, with TRBD1 identical over 8 bases. The germline V gene encodes CDR1 MNHEY and CDR2 SMNVEV (reference sequence). The CDR3 contains 14 residues. Trimming cost V 8 bases and J 1 base; bases outside gene matches: 7. The CDR3 protein is CASLRTGNSYEQYF. Here the CDR3 DNA reads TGTGCCAGCTTGCGGACAGGGAATTCCTACGAGCAGTACTTC.